The 21 T cell receptor beta chains below were found in one sample sequenced in a study of blood T cell repertoires in COVID-19. Here immunoSEQ multiplex PCR was the method, and the copy in TCRdb shows in-frame clones only, minus some. Of approximately 75,000 clones detected, 70% to 85% appear once; the ten largest clones hold about 20%. Sequenced: peripheral blood. These receptors originate from a woman aged 50 to 65 with acute or convalescent COVID-19.

This clone has just a few counts. Other DNA sequences in the sample encode the same CDR3. The CDR3 spells CASSSPGQNTEAFF. For the CDR3, the DNA is TGCGCCAGCAGCTCACCGGGACAGAACACTGAAGCTTTCTTT. This sequence joins TRBV5-1 and TRBJ1-1; D perhaps matches TRBD1 (6 bases). Germline CDR1 SGHRS, CDR2 YFSETQ. V was trimmed by 3 bases and J by 1 base, leaving 10 bases between them. The CDR3 length is 14 residues.

V is TRBV29-1 and J is TRBJ2-1, with no clear D. The CDR3 covers 14 residues. Trimming pared 0 bases from V and 4 bases from J, leaving 10 bases between. The germline V gene has CDR1 SQVTM and CDR2 ANQGSEA. CDR3 sequence reads: CSVEDPQEYNEQFF. CDR3 DNA: TGCAGCGTTGAAGATCCTCAGGAATACAATGAGCAGTTCTTC.

The chain carries TRBV15 and TRBJ1-4, with TRBD1 matching 9 bases. V shed 0 bases and J 7 bases; nucleotides not matched to a gene: 3. The CDR3 is 15 residues long. CDR1 and CDR2 from the germline V gene are LNHNV and YYDKDF (reference sequence). In nucleotides, the CDR3 is TGTGCCACCAGCAGAGAGGCGACAGGGGGTGAAAAACTGTTTTTT. This codes for CATSREATGGEKLFF.

The chain combines TRBV4-2 with TRBJ2-3, with unresolved D. V shed 0 bases and J shed 6 bases, with 7 bases lying between them. Germline V gives CDR1 LGHNA, CDR2 YNFKEQ. The CDR3 is made up of 13 amino acids. CDR3 residues: CASSQDIPDTQYF. The CDR3 DNA follows: TGTGCCAGCAGCCAAGACATCCCCGATACGCAGTATTTT.

The chain joins TRBV3-1 (or the pseudogene TRBV3-2) to TRBJ2-7; 12 bases are a match to TRBD2. CDR1 is LGHDT, CDR2 YNNKEL, per germline (reference sequence). Trimming took 6 bases from V and 0 from J; bases not matched to a gene: 9. The CDR3 extends over 17 amino acids. CDR3 DNA: TGTGCCAGCAGTCCTGGACTAGCGGGGTCGATCTCCTACGAGCAGTACTTC. This codes for CASSPGLAGSISYEQYF.

The chain combines TRBV20-1 with TRBJ1-2; 9 positions agree with TRBD1. The CDR3 contains 13 residues. Germline V lookup: CDR1 DFQATT, CDR2 SNEGSKA (reference sequence). Unmatched junction bases numbered 4, after V lost 3 bases and J lost 5 bases. The CDR3 DNA follows: TGCAGTGCTAGTGCCGGGACAGGGTATGGCTACACCTTC. Protein product: CSASAGTGYGYTF.

This clone was recorded a few times. V and J are TRBV3-1 (or the pseudogene TRBV3-2) and TRBJ1-5; 10 positions match TRBD1. The germline CDR1 and CDR2 sequences are LGHDT and YNNKEL (reference sequence). This CDR3 is built from 15 residues. V shed 4 bases, J shed 0 bases, and the junction held 0 bases outside the gene matches. The CDR3, as DNA: TGTGCCAGCAGCCGACAGGGGGCTAGCAATCAGCCCCAGCATTTT. As protein: CASSRQGASNQPQHF.

The V gene is TRBV12-3 or TRBV12-4, the J gene TRBJ1-5; D unresolved. The V end lost 2 bases, the J end lost 11 bases, and 10 bases lay between the germline ends. The length of the CDR3 is 12 residues. CDR3: CASSLQAPAQHF. The CDR3 DNA is TGTGCCAGCAGTTTACAGGCTCCCGCCCAGCATTTT.

The V call is TRBV6-1, the J call TRBJ2-5; 13 bases map to TRBD2. After removal of 2 bases from V and 0 bases from J, the junction contained 6 bases not matched to a gene. The germline gives CDR1 MNHNS, CDR2 SASEGT. There are 18 residues in the CDR3. CDR3: CASSERTSGGPYQETQYF. Here the CDR3 DNA reads TGTGCCAGCAGTGAAAGGACTAGCGGGGGCCCATACCAAGAGACCCAGTACTTC.

V is TRBV5-1 and J is TRBJ1-6; the D gene is possibly TRBD1 (6 bases). The CDR3 length is 15 residues. Germline V gives CDR1 SGHRS, CDR2 YFSETQ. V was clipped by 0 bases and J by 10 bases, with 14 bases between them. This CDR3 is CASSLGTGLDSPLHF. CDR3 DNA: TGCGCCAGCAGCTTGGGTACAGGGCTAGACTCACCCCTCCACTTT.

The V call is TRBV18, the J call TRBJ1-1; D call uncertain. From germline, CDR1 is KGHSH and CDR2 LQKENI. V shed 3 bases and J shed 4 bases, with 18 bases lying between them. The CDR3 length is 16 residues. The CDR3 nucleotides are TGTGCCAGCTCACCCGGCGGGGTTTTTTTGGCCACTGAAGCTTTCTTT. It translates to CASSPGGVFLATEAFF.

The chain combines TRBV18 with TRBJ1-2; D gene uncertain. Germline V gives CDR1 KGHSH, CDR2 LQKENI. The CDR3 is 12 residues long. V shed 3 bases and J shed 3 bases, with 5 bases lying between them. The CDR3 sequence is CASSPADYGYTF. CDR3 bases: TGTGCCAGCTCACCGGCCGACTATGGCTACACCTTC.

The chain is built from TRBV7-2 and TRBJ2-7, with TRBD2 identical over 16 bases. With 4 bases clipped from V and 3 bases from J, the junction kept 9 bases outside the gene matches. Germline assignment: CDR1 SGHTA and CDR2 FQGNSA. This CDR3 has 18 amino acids. The CDR3 sequence: CASSYSGTSGGALYEQYF. The CDR3 coding sequence is TGTGCCAGCAGCTACTCCGGGACTAGCGGGGGGGCTCTCTACGAGCAGTACTTC.

The chain carries TRBV27 and TRBJ2-5, with a tentative D call TRBD2 (6 bases). The length of the CDR3 is 16 residues. CDR1 and CDR2 from the germline V gene are MNHEY and SMNVEV (reference sequence). With 2 bases removed from V and 4 bases from J, the gap between germline ends came to 17 bases. CDR3 amino acids: CASSLGYEGAGETQYF. In nucleotides, the CDR3 is TGTGCCAGCAGTTTAGGATATGAAGGAGCGGGAGAGACCCAGTACTTC.

The chain joins TRBV2 to TRBJ1-5, with 9 nucleotides matching TRBD1. Germline lookup yields CDR1 SNHLY and CDR2 FYNNEI. J gave up 5 bases and V 7 bases, and 15 bases lay outside the gene matches. This CDR3 region has 17 residues. The chain's CDR3 is CASIPERSRQGDQPQHF. DNA for the CDR3: TGTGCCAGCATCCCCGAACGATCCAGACAGGGGGATCAGCCCCAGCATTTT.

The chain employs TRBV3-1 (or the pseudogene TRBV3-2) and TRBJ2-7, with 9 bases matching TRBD2. Germline V gene lookup returns CDR1 LGHDT and CDR2 YNNKEL (reference sequence). The CDR3 sequence is 15 residues long. With 0 bases clipped from V and 1 base from J, the junction kept 1 base outside the gene matches. The CDR3 spells CASSQELAGSYEQYF. The CDR3 DNA follows: TGTGCCAGCAGCCAAGAACTAGCGGGTTCCTACGAGCAGTACTTC.

V usage is TRBV6-6 and J usage is TRBJ2-2, with a weak D call TRBD1 (6 bases). CDR3 length: 13 amino acids. In germline, CDR1 is MNHNY, CDR2 SVGAGI (reference sequence). Trimming took off 7 bases at V and 5 bases at J, with 11 bases between the two ends. The CDR3: CASTSGATGELFF. The CDR3 coding sequence is TGTGCCAGCACGTCAGGGGCAACCGGGGAGCTGTTTTTT.

The V call is TRBV6-6, the J call TRBJ1-2, with D possibly TRBD1 on 6 matching bases. The V end lost 10 bases, the J end lost 6 bases, and 12 bases lay between the germline ends. CDR1 and CDR2 from the germline V gene are MNHNY and SVGAGI (reference sequence). The CDR3 has 11 amino acids. In DNA, the CDR3 is TGTGCCAACCAGGGGAACGATGGCTACACCTTC. Protein sequence: CANQGNDGYTF.

This clone was seen more than once but under ten times. The rearrangement links TRBV9 to TRBJ1-3, with D perhaps TRBD1 (5 bases). V dropped 2 bases and J dropped 0 bases, with 9 bases sitting between them. This CDR3 contains 15 residues. CDR1 is SGDLS and CDR2 is YYNGEE in the germline V gene. The CDR3 is CASSVDTDSGNTIYF. DNA of the CDR3: TGTGCCAGCAGCGTGGACACCGACTCTGGAAACACCATATATTTT. Together with reference TRBV9 and TRBJ1-3, the CDR3 gives the full variable domain: DSGVTQTPKHLITATGQRVTLRCSPRSGDLSVYWYQQSLDQGLQFLIQYYNGEERAKGNILERFSAQQFPDLHSELNLSSLELGDSALYFCASSVDTDSGNTIYFGEGSWLTVV.

The rearrangement links TRBV9 to TRBJ2-1, with D hard to call. The CDR3 runs 15 residues. The germline V gene encodes CDR1 SGDLS and CDR2 YYNGEE. V lost 4 bases to trimming and J lost 5 bases, with 16 bases between them. CDR3 residues: CASSPRPLVDNEQFF. The CDR3 coding sequence is TGTGCCAGCAGCCCCAGGCCTCTCGTCGACAATGAGCAGTTCTTC.

The chain joins TRBV5-1 to TRBJ2-6, with D tentatively TRBD1 (6 bases). CDR1 is SGHRS and CDR2 is YFSETQ in the germline V gene. This CDR3 has 18 amino acids. V was pared by 3 bases and J by 0 bases, with 16 bases between. CDR3 residues: CASSSSRGPSSGANVLTF. In nucleotides, the CDR3 is TGCGCCAGCAGCTCCTCCAGGGGACCCTCCTCTGGGGCCAACGTCCTGACTTTC.